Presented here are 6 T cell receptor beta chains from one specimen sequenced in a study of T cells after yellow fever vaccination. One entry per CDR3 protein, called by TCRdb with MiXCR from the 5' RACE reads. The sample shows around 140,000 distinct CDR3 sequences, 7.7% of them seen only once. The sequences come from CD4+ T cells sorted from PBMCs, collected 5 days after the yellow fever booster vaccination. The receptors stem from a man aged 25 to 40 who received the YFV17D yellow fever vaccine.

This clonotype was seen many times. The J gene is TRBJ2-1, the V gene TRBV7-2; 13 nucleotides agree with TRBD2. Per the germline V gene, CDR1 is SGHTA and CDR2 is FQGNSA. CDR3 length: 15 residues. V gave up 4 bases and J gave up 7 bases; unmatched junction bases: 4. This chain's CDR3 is CASSYQGLAGNEQFF. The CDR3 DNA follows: TGTGCCAGCAGCTACCAGGGACTAGCGGGGAATGAGCAGTTCTTC. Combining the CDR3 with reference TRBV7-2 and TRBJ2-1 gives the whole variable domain GAGVSQSPSNKVTEKGKDVELRCDPISGHTALYWYRQSLGQGLEFLIYFQGNSAPDKSGLPSDRFSAERTGGSVSTLTIQRTQQEDSAVYLCASSYQGLAGNEQFFGPGTRLTVL.

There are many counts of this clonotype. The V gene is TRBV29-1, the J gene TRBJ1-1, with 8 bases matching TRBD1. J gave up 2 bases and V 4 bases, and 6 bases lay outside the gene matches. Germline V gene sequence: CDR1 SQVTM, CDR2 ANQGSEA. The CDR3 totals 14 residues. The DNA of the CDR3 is TGCAGCGTTGGGAGACAGGGGATAAACACTGAAGCTTTCTTT. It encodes CSVGRQGINTEAFF.

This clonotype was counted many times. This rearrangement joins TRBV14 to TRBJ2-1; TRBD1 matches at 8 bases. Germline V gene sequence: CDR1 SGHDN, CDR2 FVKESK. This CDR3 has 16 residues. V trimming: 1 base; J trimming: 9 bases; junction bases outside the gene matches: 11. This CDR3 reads CASSQGGTGGLGEQFF. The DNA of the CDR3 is TGTGCCAGCAGCCAAGGGGGGACAGGAGGTTTAGGTGAGCAGTTCTTC.

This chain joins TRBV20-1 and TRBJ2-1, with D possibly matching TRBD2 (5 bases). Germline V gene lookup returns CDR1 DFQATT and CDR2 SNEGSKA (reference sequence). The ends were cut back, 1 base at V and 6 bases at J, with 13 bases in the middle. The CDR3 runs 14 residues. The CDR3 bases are TGCAGTGCTAGAGGGCTAGCCGTCCTCAATGAGCAGTTCTTC. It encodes CSARGLAVLNEQFF.

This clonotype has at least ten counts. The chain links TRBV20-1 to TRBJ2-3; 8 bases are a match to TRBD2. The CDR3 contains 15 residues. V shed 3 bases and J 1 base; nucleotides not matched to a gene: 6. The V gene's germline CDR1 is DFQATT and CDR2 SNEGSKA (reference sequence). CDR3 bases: TGCAGTGCTAGGGTAGCGGGACGGGGCACAGATACGCAGTATTTT. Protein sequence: CSARVAGRGTDTQYF.

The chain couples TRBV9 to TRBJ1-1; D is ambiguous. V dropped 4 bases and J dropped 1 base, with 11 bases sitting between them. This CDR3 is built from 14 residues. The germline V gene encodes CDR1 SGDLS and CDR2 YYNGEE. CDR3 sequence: CASSPRSTNTEAFF. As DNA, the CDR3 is TGTGCCAGCAGCCCGAGGTCGACGAACACTGAAGCTTTCTTT.